This T cell receptor beta chain is drawn from a study of control samples from healthy donors and cancer patients. The table came from immunoSEQ multiplex PCR; TCRdb's copy has only in-frame clones and leaves some out. The sample lists approximately 100,000 clones, around nine tenths occurring once. The germline V gene encodes CDR1 LNHDA and CDR2 SQIVND (reference sequence). The CDR3 has 14 amino acids. Trimming at V came to 7 bases and at J to 0 bases, leaving 4 bases not matched to a gene. Material for sequencing was blood. The V call is TRBV19, the J call TRBJ2-3, with 7 bases matching TRBD2. The sequence derives from a man aged 25 to 40 in good health. CDR3 residues: CASTTGGSTDTQYF. Written as DNA, the CDR3 is TGTGCCAGTACCACGGGGGGTAGCACAGATACGCAGTATTTT.